This T cell receptor beta chain was sequenced in a study of T cells after posttransplantation cyclophosphamide. The data were produced by immunoSEQ multiplex PCR, yet TCRdb's version contains in-frame clones alone and is incomplete. The sample yields some 37,000 clones, around 80% seen once. Study results and caveats: Later blood repertoires were often dominated by clones from the donor CD8+ memory compartment. Recipient CMV seropositivity and CMV reactivation strongly tracked TRB clonality.

This CDR3 has 13 residues. V shed 3 bases and J shed 1 base, with 7 bases lying between them. From germline, CDR1 is LNHDA and CDR2 SQIVND (reference sequence). Cyclophosphamide on days +3 and +4 followed busulfan-fludarabine conditioning and a marrow graft. Concerning this clone itself: Its antigen is undetermined.

This clonotype was sampled from a female patient in her thirties or forties who received an allogeneic stem cell transplant from a related donor, was CMV-positive, and had no GVHD. Part of the T cell pool may stem from the graft donor. Specimen: CD4+ T cells sorted from blood, collected around 2,000 days after a stem cell transplant with posttransplant cyclophosphamide. This chain links TRBV19 with TRBJ2-7, with TRBD1 as a possible D gene (5 bases). CDR3 region: CASSMAGSYEQYF. The CDR3 DNA sequence: TGTGCCAGTAGTATGGCAGGGTCCTACGAGCAGTACTTC.